The rows below give T cell receptor beta chains drawn from one sample of a study of T cell responses to AZD1222 COVID-19 vaccine. This table comes from immunoSEQ multiplex PCR, and its TCRdb copy is limited to in-frame clones, with some not included. The sample yields about 150,000 clones, around 93% seen once. This specimen consisted of peripheral blood, obtained on day 0 of AZD1222 vaccination. All receptors come from an adult in good health. The CDR3 runs from the conserved cysteine through the conserved F or W. The D gene is left open where the match is weak. Not every row has a clone size; where given, it reads once, few, many or a size class.

TRBV6-2/TRBV6-3	NA	NA	TRBJ2-1	TGTGCCAGCAGTCTCACGAGCCACGTCGATTCCTACAATGAGCAGTTCTTC	CASSLTSHVDSYNEQFF
TRBV28	NA	TRBD1	TRBJ1-1	TGTGCCAGCGCCCCCTTTGGACAGGGCTCTGAAGCTTTCTTT	CASAPFGQGSEAFF
TRBV6-1	once	NA	TRBJ2-1	TGTGCCAGCAGTGAAGCGGCACAGGGTAGAAATGAGCAGTTCTTC	CASSEAAQGRNEQFF
TRBV3-1/TRBV3-2	NA	NA	TRBJ2-5	TGTGCCAGCAGCCAAGCTCAGGGTCGGGTGACCCAGTACTTC	CASSQAQGRVTQYF
TRBV5-1	few	TRBD1	TRBJ2-7	TGCGCCAGCAGCTTGGAGGGGACAGGGATCAAGCAGTACTTC	CASSLEGTGIKQYF
TRBV10-3	NA	TRBD1	TRBJ2-1	TGTGCCATCAGCTTCCGGGACAGAAACAATGAGCAGTTCTTC	CAISFRDRNNEQFF
TRBV10-3	NA	NA	TRBJ2-2	TGTGCCATCAGTGAATCGACGGTAAACACCGGGGAGCTGTTTTTT	CAISESTVNTGELFF
TRBV6-4	NA	TRBD2	TRBJ2-2	TGTGCCAGCAGTGCAAGATTGGGCGGGAGAGGCACCGGGGAGCTGTTTTTT	CASSARLGGRGTGELFF
TRBV28	NA	TRBD1	TRBJ1-4	TGTGCCAGCAGTGCCCGGGACAGTAATGAAAAACTGTTTTTT	CASSARDSNEKLFF
TRBV28	NA	TRBD1	TRBJ1-5	TGTGCCAGCAGTCGGACAGGGGTGGGGGTTCAGCCCCAGCATTTT	CASSRTGVGVQPQHF
TRBV6-2/TRBV6-3	NA	NA	TRBJ1-5	TGTGCCAGCAGTGACCGACAGTTCAATCAGCCCCAGCATTTT	CASSDRQFNQPQHF
TRBV28	many	NA	TRBJ1-5	TGTGCCAGCAGTTTGGCGGGGCTCAATCAGCCCCAGCATTTT	CASSLAGLNQPQHF
TRBV27	NA	TRBD2	TRBJ2-1	TGTGCCAGCGAAAGGACTAGCGGGAGTCGGAGCTCCTACAATGAGCAGTTCTTC	CASERTSGSRSSYNEQFF
TRBV6-5	NA	NA	TRBJ1-2	TGTGCCAGCAGTTCAGGGTTATCAAACTATGGCTACACCTTC	CASSSGLSNYGYTF
TRBV14	NA	NA	TRBJ2-1	TGTGCCAGCAGCCAAGCAGGCTCCTACAATGAGCAGTTCTTC	CASSQAGSYNEQFF
TRBV4-1	once	NA	TRBJ1-4	TGCGCCAGCAGCAACCTTAGGGGGATAGATGAAAAACTGTTTTTT	CASSNLRGIDEKLFF
TRBV9	NA	NA	TRBJ2-1	TGTGCCAGCAGCGTAGAGGGGCCAGACAATGAGCAGTTCTTC	CASSVEGPDNEQFF
TRBV28	NA	NA	TRBJ2-7	TGTGCCAGCCGACGGGGCAGAGCGGAAGAGCAGTACTTC	CASRRGRAEEQYF
TRBV15	NA	TRBD1	TRBJ1-1	TGTGCCACCAGCAGAACCAGACAGGGCGGCACTGAAGCTTTCTTT	CATSRTRQGGTEAFF
TRBV5-1	NA	NA	TRBJ2-7	TGCGCCAGCAGCACCGGGCAGGGAAGGAGAGAGCAGTACTTC	CASSTGQGRREQYF
TRBV28	NA	TRBD1	TRBJ1-2	TGTGCCAGCAGTCCTTCCCCCCTCCGACAGGGGGGAGACTATGGCTACACCTTC	CASSPSPLRQGGDYGYTF
TRBV10-1	once	TRBD2	TRBJ2-2	TGCGCCAGCAGAAAGGGACTAGCGGGAGAATTTGGCGGGGAGCTGTTTTTT	CASRKGLAGEFGGELFF
TRBV2	NA	NA	TRBJ1-2	TGTGCCAGCAGTCAGAAGGGGGATGGCTACACCTTC	CASSQKGDGYTF
TRBV5-4	NA	NA	TRBJ1-3	TGTGCCAGCAGCCCGGACGGTTCCTCTGGAAACACCATATATTTT	CASSPDGSSGNTIYF
TRBV18	NA	NA	TRBJ1-1	TGTGCCAGCTCACCGGTGGGGGGGGATCCCATGAACACTGAAGCTTTCTTT	CASSPVGGDPMNTEAFF
TRBV11-2	NA	TRBD2	TRBJ2-7	TGTGCCAGCAGCTCAGTATCTAGCGGGAGTGAGTCCCTCCTCGAGCAGTACTTC	CASSSVSSGSESLLEQYF
TRBV5-4	NA	NA	TRBJ1-2	TGTGCCAGCAGCCCGCCAGGGGAGGGCTATGGCTACACCTTC	CASSPPGEGYGYTF
TRBV25-1	NA	NA	TRBJ2-7	TGTGCCAGCAGTGAATCAAACCGGGGCTACGAGCAGTACTTC	CASSESNRGYEQYF
TRBV19	once	NA	TRBJ2-1	TGTGCCAGTATAGAACGAGGGTTCGAGGGGAATGAGCAGTTCTTC	CASIERGFEGNEQFF
TRBV5-1	once	NA	TRBJ2-7	TGCGCCAGCAGCTTGGTAATGAGGGGCCCCGACCACGAGCAGTACTTC	CASSLVMRGPDHEQYF
TRBV9	few	NA	TRBJ2-1	TGTGCCAGCAGCGTAGCTATAGGGGAGCAGTTCTTC	CASSVAIGEQFF
TRBV7-2	NA	NA	TRBJ2-3	TGTGCCAGCAGCCAAGCCCACCCCACAGATACGCAGTATTTT	CASSQAHPTDTQYF
TRBV13	NA	NA	TRBJ2-7	TGTGCCAGCAGCTTAGAGGGCGGTAACTACGAGCAGTACTTC	CASSLEGGNYEQYF
TRBV10-2	NA	NA	TRBJ2-3	TGCGCCACCCAGGGGCTAGGTGGTGATACGCAGTATTTT	CATQGLGGDTQYF
TRBV3-1/TRBV3-2	NA	NA	TRBJ2-1	TGTGCCAGCAGCCAAGAAGGCGGCATCTCCTACAATGAGCAGTTCTTC	CASSQEGGISYNEQFF